This T cell receptor (beta chain) was retrieved from a study of blood T cell repertoires in COVID-19. Overall study context: Some COVID-19 samples were acute and others convalescent; all came from the United States, Italy and Spain. T cells, B-cell-depleted T cells, or PBMCs provided the cDNA or gDNA that served as material.

In the original workflow: Estimation of nucleated cell counts was performed using reference gene primer amplification. The method was immunoSEQ multiplex PCR; TCRdb's version includes in-frame clones alone and lacks a portion of them. Clonal size and the V and J genes are those of that table, whereas D and trimming came from the DNA. The sample holds 200,000 to 250,000 clones; around nine tenths are singletons and the top ten take under 1.5%. The CDR3 loop spans 15 amino acids. Germline CDR1 and CDR2: MNHEY and SVGAGI. V lost 2 bases, J lost 2 bases, and 13 bases lay in between. The TCR sequence derives from an older man with acute or convalescent COVID-19. Input material: peripheral blood. The chain combines TRBV6-5 with TRBJ2-7, with D maybe TRBD1 (5 bases). The CDR3 bases are TGTGCCAGCAGTTACATCCCAGGGCCCCCCTACGAGCAGTACTTC. It encodes CASSYIPGPPYEQYF.